This is a list of T cell receptor beta chains from one sample in a study of T cells in Graves' hyperthyroidism and ophthalmopathy. MiXCR, run by TCRdb on the multiplex PCR reads, gives a single entry per CDR3 protein. The sample includes 360,000 or so distinct CDR3 sequences, around 15% of them seen just once. Sample: blood. These receptors were collected from a woman in her sixties or seventies with Graves' ophthalmopathy. CDR3s include the opening cysteine and the closing phenylalanine or tryptophan. D genes are given only for firm matches. Clone size is shown for a subset of rows, as once, few, many or a class of expanded clone.

clone size,V gene,J gene,D gene,CDR3 length,CDR3 DNA,CDR3 protein
many,TRBV5-1,TRBJ2-1,.,14,TGCGCCAGCAGTAGCCCAGCGGCCTACAATGAGCAGTTCTTC,CASSSPAAYNEQFF
many,TRBV6-1,TRBJ1-1,TRBD1,15,TGTGCCAGCAGCAGGACAGGGATAGGAGGAACTGAAGCTTTCTTT,CASSRTGIGGTEAFF
many,TRBV5-1,TRBJ1-5,.,11,TGCGCCAGCAGCTCCCCCGGGCCCCAGCATTTT,CASSSPGPQHF
many,TRBV11-2,TRBJ2-1,.,15,TGTGCCAGCCGAACCCGGTGGGGGGTTTACAATGAGCAGTTCTTC,CASRTRWGVYNEQFF
few,TRBV6-4,TRBJ2-4,.,22,TGTGCCAGCAGTGACGACAATAAAGGGGTAGCGGTTCGTGCCCTAGCCAAAAACATTCAGTACTTC,CASSDDNKGVAVRALAKNIQYF
many,TRBV28,TRBJ1-6,.,16,TGTGCCAGCAGTTTAAGCACACCATCCTATAATTCACCCCTCCACTTT,CASSLSTPSYNSPLHF
many,TRBV7-8,TRBJ2-7,.,12,TGTGCCAGCAGCTTAGGACAGATCGAGCAGTACTTC,CASSLGQIEQYF
many,TRBV11-2,TRBJ2-7,TRBD2,15,TGTGCCAGCAGCTTTGGGACTAGCGGCCTTTCCGAGCAGTACTTC,CASSFGTSGLSEQYF
few,TRBV6-1,TRBJ1-2,.,13,TGTGCCAGCTCAATGGTAGCTAACTATGGCTACACCTTC,CASSMVANYGYTF
many,TRBV28,TRBJ2-2,.,13,TGTGCCAGCAGTTACCGGGACACCGGGGAGCTGTTTTTT,CASSYRDTGELFF
many,TRBV28,TRBJ2-5,.,13,TGTGCCAACTCCCAGGGGGGTGGGGAGACCCAGTACTTC,CANSQGGGETQYF
many,TRBV28,TRBJ2-6,TRBD2,17,TGTGCCACCCAGTTTCCTAGCGGGGGCTCTGGGGCCAACGTCCTGACTTTC,CATQFPSGGSGANVLTF
.,TRBV20-1,TRBJ2-3,.,15,TGCAGTGCTAACCAGGGGGGGTATGGCACAGATACGCAGTATTTT,CSANQGGYGTDTQYF
few,TRBV20-1,TRBJ2-1,.,16,TGCAGTGCTAGCCTTTGGGGACTGACAGTACGAAATGAGCAGTTCTTC,CSASLWGLTVRNEQFF
few,TRBV5-4,TRBJ2-1,TRBD2,18,TGTGCCAGCAGCTTGGGAGGGACTAGCGGACTGTTAAACAATGAGCAGTTCTTC,CASSLGGTSGLLNNEQFF
many,TRBV3-1,TRBJ1-2,TRBD1,14,TGTGCCAGCAGCGACAGGGGGAGAATCTATGGCTACACCTTC,CASSDRGRIYGYTF
many,TRBV20-1,TRBJ2-1,TRBD2,18,TGCAGTGCTAGCGCGGGACTAGCGGGAGGTCGGTCCTACAATGAGCAGTTCTTC,CSASAGLAGGRSYNEQFF
.,TRBV6-1,TRBJ2-7,.,11,TGTGCCAGCACCCTTGGTTACGAGCAGTACTTC,CASTLGYEQYF
many,TRBV2,TRBJ2-7,.,14,TGTGCCAGCAGTGAAACGATTAGTCGCCACGAGCAGTACTTC,CASSETISRHEQYF
many,TRBV20-1,TRBJ2-1,TRBD2,14,TGCAGTGTATTACTAGCGGGAGGACTGAATGAGCAGTTCTTC,CSVLLAGGLNEQFF
few,TRBV27,TRBJ1-6,TRBD1,20,TGTGCCAGCAGCCTCAATCCGGGACAGGAATACAACTCCTATAATTCACCCCTCCACTTT,CASSLNPGQEYNSYNSPLHF
many,TRBV5-8,TRBJ1-2,.,14,TGTGCCAGCAGCTTGGAAGCGACAAGTGGTGGCTACACCTTC,CASSLEATSGGYTF
.,TRBV9,TRBJ1-3,.,14,TGTGCCAGCAGCACGCAGATCTCTGGAAACACCATATATTTT,CASSTQISGNTIYF
many,TRBV11-2,TRBJ2-5,.,14,TGTGCCAGCACAGAAGCAGGGGGAGGCGAGACCCAGTACTTC,CASTEAGGGETQYF
many,TRBV28,TRBJ2-5,.,17,TGTGCCAGCAGTCTACTTTTGGCAGGGGTAATGTTTGAGACCCAGTACTTC,CASSLLLAGVMFETQYF
many,TRBV27,TRBJ2-5,.,14,TGTGCCAGCAGTTTACGGACGGACGGGGAGACCCAGTACTTC,CASSLRTDGETQYF
many,TRBV11-2,TRBJ2-7,TRBD1,16,TGTGCCAGCAGCTTAGTTCGGGGACAGGGGGCCTACGAGCAGTACTTC,CASSLVRGQGAYEQYF
many,TRBV12-3/TRBV12-4,TRBJ2-7,TRBD2,16,TGTGCCAGCAGTTTATCAGGCGGACTAGCCCTCGACGAGCAGTACTTC,CASSLSGGLALDEQYF
many,TRBV2,TRBJ2-6,.,14,TGTGCCAGCAGTGACCCCTCTGGGGCCAACGTCCTGACTTTC,CASSDPSGANVLTF
.,TRBV10-1,TRBJ1-2,TRBD1,16,TGCGCCCGCCGGGACAGGGAAAGAGTAGCTAACTATGGCTACACCTTC,CARRDRERVANYGYTF
many,TRBV7-2,TRBJ2-5,TRBD2,16,TGTGCCAGCAGCGCCGGGACTAGCGGGGACCAAGAGACCCAGTACTTC,CASSAGTSGDQETQYF
few,TRBV5-1,TRBJ2-2,.,15,TGCGCCAGCAGCCCCCGGTCGATGAGCACCGGGGAGCTGTTTTTT,CASSPRSMSTGELFF
.,TRBV5-1,TRBJ2-5,TRBD2,16,TGTGCCAGCAGCTTCGGGGGAGCGGGAGTTGGTGAGACCCAGTACTTC,CASSFGGAGVGETQYF
.,TRBV2,TRBJ2-2,TRBD2,19,TGTGCCAGCAGCGAATACCGGACTAGCGGTTTTACGAACACCGGGGAGCTGTTTTTT,CASSEYRTSGFTNTGELFF
many,TRBV13,TRBJ2-1,.,13,TGTGCCAGCAGCCCTCATCAGGGGTATGAGCAGTTCTTC,CASSPHQGYEQFF
.,TRBV13,TRBJ1-5,.,14,TGTGCCAGCAGCTTAGGAGGCAGTTATCAGCCCCCGCATTTT,CASSLGGSYQPPHF
few,TRBV12-5,TRBJ2-3,.,14,TGTGCTAGTGGTTACCAGACCAACACAGATACGCAGTATTTT,CASGYQTNTDTQYF
few,TRBV5-1,TRBJ1-1,.,14,TGCGCCAGCAGCTTGGCATTGGGGGCGGGAGAAGCTTTCTTT,CASSLALGAGEAFF
.,TRBV5-1,TRBJ2-3,TRBD2,17,TGCGCCAGCAGCACCGGGAGGGGCGGGATCCCCACAGATACGCAGTATTTT,CASSTGRGGIPTDTQYF
many,TRBV7-8,TRBJ2-3,TRBD2,17,TGTGCCAGCAGCTTCTCAGGGACTAGCGGTAGCACAGATACGCAGTATTTT,CASSFSGTSGSTDTQYF
.,TRBV4-1,TRBJ2-5,TRBD2,17,TGCGCCAGCAGCCACTTTTGGGGGGGAACCTCCCAAGAGACCCAGTACTTC,CASSHFWGGTSQETQYF